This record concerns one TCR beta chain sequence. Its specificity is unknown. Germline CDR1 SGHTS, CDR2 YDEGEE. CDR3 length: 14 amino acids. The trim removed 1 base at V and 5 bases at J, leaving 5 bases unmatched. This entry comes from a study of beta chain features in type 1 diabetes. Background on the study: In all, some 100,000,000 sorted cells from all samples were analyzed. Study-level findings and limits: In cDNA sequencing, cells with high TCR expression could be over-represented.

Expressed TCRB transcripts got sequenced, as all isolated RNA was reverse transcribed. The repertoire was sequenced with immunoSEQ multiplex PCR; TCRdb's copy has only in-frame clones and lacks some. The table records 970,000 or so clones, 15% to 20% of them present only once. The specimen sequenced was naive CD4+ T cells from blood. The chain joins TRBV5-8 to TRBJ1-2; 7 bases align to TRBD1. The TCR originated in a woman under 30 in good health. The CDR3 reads CASSLQGVGYGYTF. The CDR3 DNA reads TGTGCCAGCAGCTTGCAGGGGGTCGGGTATGGCTACACCTTC.